This T cell receptor beta chain came from a study of radiation and T cells in renal cell carcinoma. As for the study in general: Nephrectomy followed 15 Gy stereotactic body radiation by 4 weeks.

Time point in this sample: blood 2 weeks post-SBRT. The sample's treatment: 15 Gy SBRT to primary tumor, nephrectomy 4 weeks later. Serial blood draws occurred at baseline and 2 and 4 weeks post-SBRT. Germline V gene sequence: CDR1 MDHEN, CDR2 SYDVKM. This CDR3 is 13 amino acids long. V lost 1 base and J lost 11; bases outside the gene matches: 5. Here immunoSEQ multiplex PCR was the method, and the copy in TCRdb shows in-frame clones only, minus some. The table lists under 150,000 clones, approximately 80% of them singletons, with approximately 2% in the top ten. The sequence derives from a woman in her sixties or seventies with renal cell carcinoma. The chain links TRBV28 to TRBJ1-1; 9 bases are a match to TRBD1. The sequencing used blood, collected from a patient whose treatment included radiotherapy and nephrectomy. CDR3 bases: TGTGCCAGCAGTTTATTAAGGGACAGGGAGGCTTTCTTT. Its translation is CASSLLRDREAFF.